The rows below give T cell receptor beta chains drawn from one sample of a study of blood T cell repertoires in COVID-19. Assay: immunoSEQ multiplex PCR; the TCRdb copy retains only in-frame clones and omits some. Here the sample spans about 120,000 clones, about 88% being singletons. Sequencing used peripheral blood. These receptor sequences come from a man between 35 and 55 years old with acute or convalescent COVID-19. Each CDR3 is given without its conserved first and last residue. Each record gives: D gene, V gene, CDR3 protein. A D gene is named only where the DNA matches it firmly.

TRBD1 | TRBV7-9 | ASSLGAGGSNEQF
TRBD1 | TRBV9 | ASSGGTGNNSPLH
TRBD2 | TRBV27 | ASSSSSGRYDEQF
. | TRBV7-2 | ASSPERMGLGANVLT
TRBD2 | TRBV3-1/TRBV3-2 | ASSGTSGRRQY
. | TRBV9 | ASSSGGGSGETQY
TRBD1 | TRBV12-5 | ASGSGQGILDTQY
TRBD2 | TRBV25-1 | ASSLAGGLSTYNEQF
. | TRBV7-7 | ASSLEVAGAETQY
. | TRBV29-1 | SVLDTSGNTIY
. | TRBV7-9 | ASTRSYNEQF
TRBD2 | TRBV12-5 | ASGAGGRETQY
. | TRBV5-6 | ASSLAAGVHGQPQH
. | TRBV19 | ASSFRLVPSPADEQY
TRBD1 | TRBV2 | ASRGPPTGGNYGYT
TRBD2 | TRBV5-1 | ASSRAGGKGNEQF
. | TRBV27 | ASSLLGSENEKLF
. | TRBV6-1 | ASSEVVNSPLH
TRBD2 | TRBV7-6 | ASSLSGVAKNIQY
. | TRBV4-2 | ASSPLPGRGRSYNSPLH
TRBD1 | TRBV18 | ASSPTGVNWAQY
TRBD2 | TRBV4-1 | ASSRLAGGLPYTDTQY
. | TRBV20-1 | SASLGRGSDEQF
. | TRBV19 | ASSTRTDEKLF
. | TRBV6-5 | ASSYDPRTTEAF
TRBD1 | TRBV6-2/TRBV6-3 | ASSYSDRGTNTEAF
. | TRBV29-1 | SVAQTDTQY
. | TRBV3-1/TRBV3-2 | ASSPRRGNGYT
TRBD1 | TRBV5-1 | ASSSTGGGLETQY
. | TRBV7-8 | ASSLPRGTGELF
TRBD1 | TRBV7-2 | ASSLVDRGRREQY
TRBD1 | TRBV15 | ATSGQGGREQY
. | TRBV4-1 | ASSSYSVTGELF
TRBD2 | TRBV6-1 | ASSEALGGYEQY
. | TRBV9 | ASSAGPRQPQY
. | TRBV2 | ASSGTPAQETQY
. | TRBV27 | APQREVADQETQY
TRBD1 | TRBV6-5 | ASRAGTVGDEQY
. | TRBV5-1 | ASSPPNRLQETQY
. | TRBV7-2 | ASGQRAENIQY
TRBD1 | TRBV18 | ASSPAGPGGGYT